This T cell receptor beta chain emerged from a study of T cells in Graves' hyperthyroidism and ophthalmopathy. RNA transcripts yielded amplified TCR beta CDR3 regions. An initial round of RT-PCR targeting the TCR CDR3 relied on the HTBI primer set. TCRdb itself ran the multiplex PCR reads through MiXCR, one entry per CDR3 protein. The sample holds about 350,000 distinct CDR3 sequences; approximately 15% are singletons and the top ten take around 23%. This clonotype was counted between two and nine times. Germline assignment: CDR1 DFQATT and CDR2 SNEGSKA (reference sequence). V was cut by 0 bases and J by 4 bases, with 15 bases left in between. This CDR3 has 16 amino acids.

The source of this sequence is a woman aged 25 to 39 with Graves' hyperthyroidism. The source material was blood. The chain recombines TRBV20-1 with TRBJ1-4; D is unclear. The chain's CDR3 is CSARDRSRGRNEKLFF. The CDR3, as DNA: TGCAGTGCTAGAGATCGGTCGAGAGGGCGTAATGAAAAACTGTTTTTT.